These 2 T cell receptor beta chains originate from one sample sequenced in a study of graft-versus-host responses after intestinal transplantation (dated by TCRdb to the early 2020s). Receptor libraries were prepared by the immunoSEQ multiplex PCR assay. Here the immuneACCESS table is served through TCRdb, limited to in-frame sequences with V and J called. Missing clones are a known gap in these copies; in checked studies unresolved V genes cover under half, and the rest lacks a known reason. The sample table holds approximately 77,000 clones, of which about 90% were seen once. Approximately 0.73% of the sample is taken by the ten largest. Material: PBMCs, obtained 98 days after intestinal transplantation. These receptors originate from a human patient who received an intestinal transplant, so some T cells may come from the graft donor.

The chain combines TRBV6-5 with TRBJ2-1; 10 nucleotides align to TRBD2. Germline lookup yields CDR1 MNHEY and CDR2 SVGAGI. Trimming removed 5 bases from V and 0 bases from J; junction bases left unmatched: 1. There are 15 residues in the CDR3. CDR3 DNA sequence: TGTGCCAGCAGTGCTAGCGGGAGCTCCTACAATGAGCAGTTCTTC. This translates into CASSASGSSYNEQFF.

The chain is built from TRBV29-1 and TRBJ1-1; 10 bases are shared with TRBD1. J was trimmed by 7 bases and V by 8 bases; bases with no gene match: 7. The CDR3 is made up of 12 amino acids. Per the germline V gene, CDR1 is SQVTM and CDR2 is ANQGSEA. The CDR3 sequence is CSHGTGDFEAFF. Written as DNA, the CDR3 is TGCAGCCACGGGACAGGGGACTTTGAAGCTTTCTTT.